Below are 19 T cell receptor beta chains sequenced from a single sample in a study of T cell repertoires in ileal Crohn's disease. The table came from immunoSEQ multiplex PCR; TCRdb's copy has only in-frame clones and leaves some out. The sample yields fewer than 13,000 clones, 80% to 90% seen once. Time point meaning: neoterminal ileum biopsy at postoperative endoscopy, about 6 months after surgery. The sequenced sample consisted of ileal tissue. These receptor sequences come from an adult with Crohn's disease.

To note about this clone: Other nucleotide sequences in the sample specify the same CDR3. The chain combines TRBV12-5 with TRBJ1-2; 11 positions agree with TRBD1. V shed 2 bases, J shed 4 bases, and the junction held 3 bases outside the gene matches. The CDR3 extends over 15 amino acids. Per the germline V gene, CDR1 is LGHNT and CDR2 is FRNRAP. CDR3 in amino acids: CASGLSGQGAYGYTF. CDR3 in DNA: TGTGCTAGTGGTTTGTCCGGACAGGGGGCCTATGGCTACACCTTC.

The V call is TRBV29-1, the J call TRBJ2-6; D perhaps matches TRBD2 (5 bases). Germline CDR1 and CDR2: SQVTM and ANQGSEA. This CDR3 contains 13 residues. Trimming left V 5 bases short and J 9 bases short, with 14 bases between. CDR3 DNA sequence: TGCAGCGTTCCGAATAGCGACTACAACGTCCTGACTTTC. It translates to CSVPNSDYNVLTF.

J is TRBJ2-7 and V is TRBV7-2; the match to TRBD1 covers 7 bases. V lost 5 bases to trimming and J lost 4 bases; unmatched junction nucleotides: 8. Germline V gives CDR1 SGHTA, CDR2 FQGNSA. CDR3 length: 14 amino acids. The CDR3 spells CASSTTRGSYEQYF. As DNA, the CDR3 is TGTGCCAGCAGCACGACCAGGGGGTCTTACGAGCAGTACTTC.

Only a few counts were recorded for this clone. This chain joins TRBV30 and TRBJ2-7; perhaps TRBD1 as D (6 bases). CDR1 and CDR2 (germline): GTSNPN, SVGIG (reference sequence). This CDR3 contains 12 residues. Between the trimmed V and J ends, which lost 3 bases and 0 bases, there was a span of 6 bases. The CDR3 DNA sequence: TGTGCCTGGAGACAGGGCTCCTACGAGCAGTACTTC. This codes for CAWRQGSYEQYF.

The chain couples TRBV27 to TRBJ1-3, with D perhaps TRBD1 (5 bases). V was shortened by 8 bases and J by 0 bases, with 8 bases between the two germline ends. The length of the CDR3 is 13 residues. Germline lookup yields CDR1 MNHEY and CDR2 SMNVEV (reference sequence). For the CDR3, the DNA is TGTGCCAGCCGTGACAGCTCTGGAAACACCATATATTTT. Its translation: CASRDSSGNTIYF.

CDR3 residues: CSSGRDITGELFF. As DNA, the CDR3 is TGTTCTAGCGGGAGGGATATCACCGGGGAGCTGTTTTTT. The J gene is TRBJ2-2, the V gene TRBV7-2, with 12 bases lining up with TRBD2. Looked up from germline, CDR1 is SGHTA and CDR2 is FQGNSA. This CDR3 has 13 residues. Supplemented by reference TRBV7-2 and TRBJ2-2, the full variable domain reads GAGVSQSPSNKVTEKGKDVELRCDPISGHTALYWYRQSLGQGLEFLIYFQGNSAPDKSGLPSDRFSAERTGGSVSTLTIQRTQQEDSAVYLCSSGRDITGELFFGEGSRLTVL.

This clone turned up a few times. The V call is TRBV6-1, the J call TRBJ1-6; D is undetermined. The CDR3 spans 14 residues. V shed 1 base and J shed 9 bases, with 10 bases lying between them. Germline assignment: CDR1 MNHNS and CDR2 SASEGT. The CDR3 DNA reads as TGTGCCAGCAGTGAAGGGGAGGCAAGTTCACCCCTCCACTTT. This encodes CASSEGEASSPLHF.

The rearrangement joins TRBV18 to TRBJ1-5; D remains unclear. The CDR3 loop spans 14 amino acids. Trimming left V 3 bases short and J 4 bases short, with 10 bases between. Looked up from germline, CDR1 is KGHSH and CDR2 is LQKENI. CDR3 residues: CASSPQRGNQPQHF. The CDR3 DNA reads as TGTGCCAGCTCACCCCAGCGGGGAAATCAGCCCCAGCATTTT.

This clone appeared once. The chain recombines TRBV11-2 with TRBJ2-1; D is uncertain. The V and J ends lost 0 bases and 4 bases respectively, with 7 bases between them. Per germline, CDR1 SGHAT and CDR2 FQNNGV. The CDR3 runs 14 residues. CDR3 coding DNA: TGTGCCAGCAGCTTAGATTACAGTTACAATGAGCAGTTCTTC. Protein sequence: CASSLDYSYNEQFF. Looking up the rest from reference TRBV11-2 and TRBJ2-1 gives the full variable domain: EAGVAQSPRYKIIEKRQSVAFWCNPISGHATLYWYQQILGQGPKLLIQFQNNGVVDDSQLPKDRFSAERLKGVDSTLKIQPAKLEDSAVYLCASSLDYSYNEQFFGPGTRLTVL.

The chain has TRBV19 and TRBJ2-7, with D perhaps TRBD1 (6 bases). V lost 6 bases and J 2 bases, leaving 17 bases between the germline ends. The CDR3 is 15 residues long. Germline CDR1 LNHDA, CDR2 SQIVND (reference sequence). The CDR3 is CASSRTARVAYEQYF. CDR3 bases: TGTGCCAGTAGCCGGACAGCCAGGGTAGCCTACGAGCAGTACTTC. Based on the CDR3 plus reference TRBV19 and TRBJ2-7, the full variable domain is DGGITQSPKYLFRKEGQNVTLSCEQNLNHDAMYWYRQDPGQGLRLIYYSQIVNDFQKGDIAEGYSVSREKKESFPLTVTSAQKNPTAFYLCASSRTARVAYEQYFGPGTRLTVT.

V usage is TRBV27 and J usage is TRBJ2-7; the match to TRBD1 covers 8 bases. Germline trimming cut 8 bases from V and 3 bases from J; bases unmatched to any gene: 6. Germline CDR1 and CDR2: MNHEY and SMNVEV (reference sequence). This CDR3 has 13 amino acids. CDR3 coding DNA: TGTGCCAGCTCTTCTGGACAGGGCTACGAGCAGTACTTC. It specifies CASSSGQGYEQYF.

The chain links TRBV10-1 to TRBJ2-1; 8 bases match TRBD1. V trimming: 11 bases; J trimming: 0 bases; junction bases outside the gene matches: 18. The CDR3 extends over 18 amino acids. Germline loops: CDR1 WNHNN, CDR2 SYGVQD (reference sequence). The CDR3, as DNA: TGCGCCCGATCGGACAGGGAAATGAATAAAGGCTCCTACAATGAGCAGTTCTTC. Translated, it gives CARSDREMNKGSYNEQFF.

The rearrangement uses TRBV19 and TRBJ1-4, with D hard to call. CDR3 length: 15 amino acids. Per germline, CDR1 LNHDA and CDR2 SQIVND (reference sequence). V was shortened by 6 bases and J by 3 bases, with 14 bases between the two germline ends. CDR3 nucleotide sequence: TGTGCCAGTAGGGCCTCCGGCGGGGCTAATGAAAAACTGTTTTTT. Protein: CASRASGGANEKLFF.

The chain is built from TRBV5-6 and TRBJ1-1; D remains unclear. From germline, CDR1 is SGHDT and CDR2 YYEEEE. CDR3 length: 12 residues. Deletions cut 2 bases from V and 4 bases from J, with 6 bases between. This CDR3 is CASSFPRTEAFF. In DNA form, the CDR3 reads TGTGCCAGCAGCTTCCCGCGCACTGAAGCTTTCTTT.

V gene TRBV5-1 combines with J gene TRBJ2-1; 10 bases fit TRBD2. With 4 bases clipped from V and 7 bases from J, the junction kept 11 bases outside the gene matches. Germline lookup yields CDR1 SGHRS and CDR2 YFSETQ. The CDR3 is 16 amino acids. In DNA, the CDR3 is TGCGCCAGCAGCCCTAGCGGGAGTTCACTGGGGAATGAGCAGTTCTTC. It codes for CASSPSGSSLGNEQFF.

The chain has TRBV19 and TRBJ2-5, with 7 bases matching TRBD2. CDR1 is LNHDA and CDR2 is SQIVND in the germline V gene (reference sequence). V dropped 3 bases and J dropped 11; count of bases not matched to a gene: 9. The CDR3 is 13 amino acids. This CDR3 is CASSISKGREQYF. As DNA, the CDR3 is TGTGCCAGTAGTATTTCAAAGGGGCGGGAGCAGTACTTC.

The V gene is TRBV2, the J gene TRBJ1-1; D is unclear. The CDR3 contains 13 residues. V dropped 3 bases and J dropped 7 bases, with 12 bases sitting between them. The V gene's germline CDR1 is SNHLY and CDR2 FYNNEI. DNA of the CDR3: TGTGCCAGCAGTGACGGGAGGATTATTGAAGCTTTCTTT. This codes for CASSDGRIIEAFF.

This clone was seen once. The V and J genes are TRBV6-6 and TRBJ1-5, with 8 bases lining up with TRBD1. This CDR3 region has 16 residues. Germline V CDR1 and CDR2: MNHNY, SVGAGI (reference sequence). Trimming took 5 bases from V and 4 from J; bases not matched to a gene: 10. The CDR3 region is CASSPPDRVKNQPQHF. The CDR3 DNA follows: TGTGCCAGCAGTCCGCCGGACAGGGTAAAAAATCAGCCCCAGCATTTT.

CDR3 protein: CASSLGSGTSETQYF. CDR3 coding DNA: TGCGCCAGCAGCTTGGGTAGCGGGACGTCAGAGACCCAGTACTTC. This rearrangement joins TRBV5-1 to TRBJ2-5, with TRBD2 matching over 8 bases. Germline CDR1 and CDR2: SGHRS and YFSETQ. V dropped 0 bases and J dropped 4; count of bases not matched to a gene: 5. The CDR3 extends over 15 amino acids.